This entry is about one TCR beta chain. The data are from a study of shared clonotypes between healthy human individuals. Study background: The composition of the donors was a couple of women and a few men aged 18 to 49.

The germline CDR1 and CDR2 sequences are DFQATT and SNEGSKA (reference sequence). Trimming took off 5 bases at V and 13 bases at J, with 14 bases between the two ends. CDR3 length: 10 amino acids. Authors' methods: ImmunoSEQ junction-only sequences lacked quality scores, so their filtering differed. Sequencing was performed with immunoSEQ multiplex PCR; in TCRdb, only in-frame clones are kept and a portion is missing. The V and J calls and clone size were taken over from that table, and D and trimming were inferred from the DNA. The sample holds around 2.1 million clones, almost 96% seen once. Each of the donors was a healthy adult who was HIV-negative and had not had a recent acute infection or vaccination. CD4+ cell separation produced CD45RA+ naive and CD45RA-negative memory subsets.

Sequencing was performed on naive CD4+ T cells sorted from blood. The sample's subset: CD45RA+ positively selected. The chain recombines TRBV20-1 with TRBJ2-5; D might be TRBD2 (5 bases). The receptor was derived from a man between 18 and 29 years old in good health. This CDR3 reads CSAFHSVPYF. The CDR3 DNA sequence: TGCAGTGCTTTTCATAGCGTCCCGTACTTC.